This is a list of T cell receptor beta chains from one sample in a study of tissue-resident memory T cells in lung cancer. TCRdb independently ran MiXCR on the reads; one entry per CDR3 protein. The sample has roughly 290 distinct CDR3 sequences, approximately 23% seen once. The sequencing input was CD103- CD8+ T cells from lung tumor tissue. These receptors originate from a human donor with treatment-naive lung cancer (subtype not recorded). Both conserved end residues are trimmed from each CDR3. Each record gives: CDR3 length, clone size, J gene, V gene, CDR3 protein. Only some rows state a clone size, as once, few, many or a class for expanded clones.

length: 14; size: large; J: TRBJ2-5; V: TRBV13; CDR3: ASLRAGSPSMETQY
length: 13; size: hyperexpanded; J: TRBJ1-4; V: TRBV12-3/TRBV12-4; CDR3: ASSLWQGSNEKLF
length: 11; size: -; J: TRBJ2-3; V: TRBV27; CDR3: ASSLSRPDTQY
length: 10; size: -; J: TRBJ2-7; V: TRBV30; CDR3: AWSALKDEQY
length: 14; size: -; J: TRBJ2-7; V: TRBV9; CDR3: ASSVSSKVAAYEQY
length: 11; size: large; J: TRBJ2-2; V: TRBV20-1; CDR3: SAFTGYTGELF
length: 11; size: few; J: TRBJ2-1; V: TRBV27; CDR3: ASSPSGRGEQF
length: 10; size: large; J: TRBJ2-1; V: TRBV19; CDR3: ASSIGQQEQF
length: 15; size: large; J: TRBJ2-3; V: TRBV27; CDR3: ASSPLRAGGGPDTQY
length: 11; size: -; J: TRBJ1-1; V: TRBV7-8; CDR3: ASSRIGATEAF
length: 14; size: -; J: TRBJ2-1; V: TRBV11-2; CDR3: ASSLVGLAVGNEQF
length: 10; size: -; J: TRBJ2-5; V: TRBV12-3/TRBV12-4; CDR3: ASSGGQETQY
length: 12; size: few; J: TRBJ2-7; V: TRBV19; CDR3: ASSFKGGAYEQY
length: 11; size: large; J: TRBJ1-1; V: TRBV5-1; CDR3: ASCPTTCTEAF
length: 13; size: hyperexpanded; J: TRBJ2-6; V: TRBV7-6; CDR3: ASSPGMAGANVLT
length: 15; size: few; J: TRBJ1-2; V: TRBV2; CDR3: ASSAGSLEVSNYGYT
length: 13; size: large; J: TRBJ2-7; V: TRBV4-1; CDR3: ASSQDPTDSYEQY